The sequence of this TCR beta chain was determined in a study of T cell responses to AZD1222 COVID-19 vaccine. Whole-study results and caveats: Only a handful of AZD1222 recipients, six or seven in all, had baseline seropositivity.

Losses at the gene ends were 5 bases for V and 0 bases for J; bases not matched to a gene: 6. Looked up from germline, CDR1 is SGDLS and CDR2 is YYNGEE. This CDR3 has 15 amino acids. Some clones are missing from TCRdb's copy, which holds only in-frame ones; the method was immunoSEQ multiplex PCR. Of about 160,000 clones listed, approximately 87% are singletons. To note about this clone: As yet, its antigen is unknown.

Doses given second, at about 4 or about 12 weeks, were pooled. The chain combines TRBV9 with TRBJ1-1; TRBD1 matches 8 bases. This receptor was obtained from an adult who received the AZD1222 COVID-19 vaccine. Material: peripheral blood, obtained 28 days after the second AZD1222 dose. The CDR3 DNA reads as TGTGCCAGCAGTAGAACGACAGGGGTGAACACTGAAGCTTTCTTT. Its translation: CASSRTTGVNTEAFF.